This T cell receptor beta chain was recovered during a study of a mutant IDH1 vaccine in newly diagnosed glioma. About the research overall: Sex among treated patients split 62.5% male, roughly 40% female; mean age was roughly 42 years. Radiotherapy, temozolomide, or both had been given previously, and both were given to most. Study-level points and caveats: The study observed vaccine-induced immune responses in roughly 93% of patients.

The V end lost 4 bases, the J end lost 1 base, and 5 bases lay between the germline ends. CDR3 length equals 12 residues. CDR1 is SGHNT, CDR2 YYREEE, per germline (reference sequence). The time point here: baseline, week 1 (first vaccination visit). Treatment denoted: pre-vaccination baseline after standard-of-care therapy. Regarding this clone: Its antigen is unidentified.

The assay was immunoSEQ multiplex PCR, and TCRdb's table has in-frame clones only and misses some. The sample has about 36,000 clones, about 78% seen once. This TCR came from a man aged 35 to 55 with glioma. Some clones in this sample may be carry-over from other donors' samples. J is TRBJ1-1 and V is TRBV5-4; D unclear. The material was PBMCs, obtained from a glioma patient treated with radiotherapy, temozolomide or both. CDR3 region: CASSLRNTEAFF. For the CDR3, the DNA is TGTGCCAGCAGCCTCCGGAACACTGAAGCTTTCTTT.